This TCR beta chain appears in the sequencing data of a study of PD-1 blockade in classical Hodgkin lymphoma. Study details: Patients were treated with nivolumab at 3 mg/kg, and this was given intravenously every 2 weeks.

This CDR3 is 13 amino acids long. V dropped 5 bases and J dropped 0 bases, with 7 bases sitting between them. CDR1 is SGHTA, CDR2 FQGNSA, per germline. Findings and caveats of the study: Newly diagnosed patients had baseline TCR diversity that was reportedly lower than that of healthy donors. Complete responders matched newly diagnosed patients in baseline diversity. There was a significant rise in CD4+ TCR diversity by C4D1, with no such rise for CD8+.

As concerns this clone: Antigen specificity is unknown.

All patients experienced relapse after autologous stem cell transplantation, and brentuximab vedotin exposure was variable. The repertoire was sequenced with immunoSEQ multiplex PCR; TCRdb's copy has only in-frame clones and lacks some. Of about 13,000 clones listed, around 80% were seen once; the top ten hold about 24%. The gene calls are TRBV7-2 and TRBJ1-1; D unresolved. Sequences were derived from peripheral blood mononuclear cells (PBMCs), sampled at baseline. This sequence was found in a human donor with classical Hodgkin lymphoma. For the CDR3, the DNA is TGTGCCAGCAGCCTCCAGTTGAACACTGAAGCTTTCTTT. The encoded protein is CASSLQLNTEAFF.